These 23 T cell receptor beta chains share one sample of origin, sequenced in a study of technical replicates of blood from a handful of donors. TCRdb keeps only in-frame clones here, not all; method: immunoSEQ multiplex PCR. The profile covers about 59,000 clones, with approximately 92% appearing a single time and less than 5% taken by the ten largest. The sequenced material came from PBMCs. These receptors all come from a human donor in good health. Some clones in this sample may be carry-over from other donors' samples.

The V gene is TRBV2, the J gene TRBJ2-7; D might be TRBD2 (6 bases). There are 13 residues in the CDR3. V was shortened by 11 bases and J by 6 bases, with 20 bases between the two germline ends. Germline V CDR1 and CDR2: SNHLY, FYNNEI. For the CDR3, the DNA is TGTGCCCTCCCAAGGAGGGGATCGGGCGAGCAGTACTTC. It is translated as CALPRRGSGEQYF.

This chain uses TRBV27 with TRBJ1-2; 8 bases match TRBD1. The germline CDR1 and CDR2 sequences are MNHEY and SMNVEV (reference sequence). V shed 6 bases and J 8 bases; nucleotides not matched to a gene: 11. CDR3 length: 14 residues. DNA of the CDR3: TGTGCCAGCAGCCCCGGACAGGGAATTGGAGGCTACACCTTC. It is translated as CASSPGQGIGGYTF.

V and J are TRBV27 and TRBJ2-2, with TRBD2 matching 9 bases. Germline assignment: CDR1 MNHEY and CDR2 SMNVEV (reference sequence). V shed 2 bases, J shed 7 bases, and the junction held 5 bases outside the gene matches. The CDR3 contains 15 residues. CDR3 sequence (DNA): TGTGCCAGCAGTTTAGCGGGGGGGCCTGACGGGGAGCTGTTTTTT. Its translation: CASSLAGGPDGELFF.

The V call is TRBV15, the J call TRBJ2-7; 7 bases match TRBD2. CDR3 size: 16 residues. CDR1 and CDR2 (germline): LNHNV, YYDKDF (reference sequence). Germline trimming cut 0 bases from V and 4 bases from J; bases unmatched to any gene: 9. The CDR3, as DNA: TGTGCCACCAGCAGAGAACCTCTAGCGGCGGGTTACGAGCAGTACTTC. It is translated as CATSREPLAAGYEQYF.

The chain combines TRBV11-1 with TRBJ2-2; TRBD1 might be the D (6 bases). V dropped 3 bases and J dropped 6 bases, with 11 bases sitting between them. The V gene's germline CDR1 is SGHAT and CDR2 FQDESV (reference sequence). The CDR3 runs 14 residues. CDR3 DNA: TGTGCCAGCAGCTTCAGGGGATTGGCCGGGGAGCTGTTTTTT. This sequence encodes CASSFRGLAGELFF.

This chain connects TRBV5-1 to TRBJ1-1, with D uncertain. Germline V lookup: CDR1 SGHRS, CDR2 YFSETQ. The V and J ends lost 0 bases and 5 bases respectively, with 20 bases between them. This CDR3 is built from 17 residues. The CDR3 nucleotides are TGCGCCAGCAGCTTGGCCAATCGGTTAGTTACTTCAACTGAAGCTTTCTTT. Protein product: CASSLANRLVTSTEAFF.

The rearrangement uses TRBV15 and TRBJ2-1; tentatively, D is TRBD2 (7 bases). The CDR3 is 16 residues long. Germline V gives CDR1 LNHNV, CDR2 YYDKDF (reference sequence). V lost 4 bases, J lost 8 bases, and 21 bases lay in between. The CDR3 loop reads CATSNPGGGRYHEQFF. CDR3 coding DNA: TGTGCCACCAGCAATCCAGGCGGGGGCCGTTACCATGAGCAGTTCTTC.

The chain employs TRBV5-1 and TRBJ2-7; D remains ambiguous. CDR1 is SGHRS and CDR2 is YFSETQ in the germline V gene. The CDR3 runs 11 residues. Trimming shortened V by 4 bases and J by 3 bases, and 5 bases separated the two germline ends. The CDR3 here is CASSPLYEQYF. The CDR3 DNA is TGCGCCAGCAGCCCTCTCTACGAGCAGTACTTC.

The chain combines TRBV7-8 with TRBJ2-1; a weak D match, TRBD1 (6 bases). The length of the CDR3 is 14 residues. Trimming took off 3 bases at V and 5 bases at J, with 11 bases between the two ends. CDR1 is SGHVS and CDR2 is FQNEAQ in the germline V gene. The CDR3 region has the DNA TGTGCCAGCAGCTTGTGGGGGCCTAACAATGAGCAGTTCTTC. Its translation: CASSLWGPNNEQFF.

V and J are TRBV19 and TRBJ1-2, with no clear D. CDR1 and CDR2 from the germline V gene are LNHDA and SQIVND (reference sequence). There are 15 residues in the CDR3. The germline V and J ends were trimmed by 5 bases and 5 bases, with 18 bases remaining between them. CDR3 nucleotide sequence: TGTGCCAGTAGTGATTGGGCCGGAGGACCTTATGGCTACACCTTC. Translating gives CASSDWAGGPYGYTF.

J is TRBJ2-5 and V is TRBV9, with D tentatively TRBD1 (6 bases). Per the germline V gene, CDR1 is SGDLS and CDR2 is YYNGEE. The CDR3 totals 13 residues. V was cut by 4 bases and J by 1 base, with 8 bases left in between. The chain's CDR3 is CASSLRGQETQYF. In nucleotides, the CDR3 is TGTGCCAGCAGCCTCAGGGGCCAAGAGACCCAGTACTTC.

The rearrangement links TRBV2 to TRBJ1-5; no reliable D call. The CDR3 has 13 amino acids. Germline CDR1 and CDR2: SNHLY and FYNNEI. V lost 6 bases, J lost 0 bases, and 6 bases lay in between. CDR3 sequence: CASRDISNQPQHF. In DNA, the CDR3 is TGTGCCAGCAGAGACATTAGCAATCAGCCCCAGCATTTT. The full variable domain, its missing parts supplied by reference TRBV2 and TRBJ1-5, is EPEVTQTPSHQVTQMGQEVILRCVPISNHLYFYWYRQILGQKVEFLVSFYNNEISEKSEIFDDQFSVERPDGSNFTLKIRSTKLEDSAMYFCASRDISNQPQHFGDGTRLSIL.

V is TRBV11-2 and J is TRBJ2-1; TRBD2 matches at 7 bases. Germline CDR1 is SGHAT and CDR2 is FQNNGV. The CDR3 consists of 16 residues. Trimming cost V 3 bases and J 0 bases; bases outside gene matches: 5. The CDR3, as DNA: TGTGCCAGCAGCTTCACTAGCGCCAGCTCCTACAATGAGCAGTTCTTC. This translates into CASSFTSASSYNEQFF.

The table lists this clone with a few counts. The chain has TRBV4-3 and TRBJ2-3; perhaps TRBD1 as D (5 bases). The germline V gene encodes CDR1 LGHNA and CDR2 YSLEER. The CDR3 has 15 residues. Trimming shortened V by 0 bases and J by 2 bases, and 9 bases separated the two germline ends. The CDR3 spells CASSQDRQPTDTQYF. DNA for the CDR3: TGCGCCAGCAGCCAAGATCGACAGCCCACAGATACGCAGTATTTT.

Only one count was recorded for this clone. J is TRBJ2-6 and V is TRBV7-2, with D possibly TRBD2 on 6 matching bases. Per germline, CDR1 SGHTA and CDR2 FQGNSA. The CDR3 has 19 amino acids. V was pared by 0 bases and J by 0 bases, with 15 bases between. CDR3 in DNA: TGTGCCAGCAGCTTAGCGGGGGGTGTGAGGCTCTCTGGGGCCAACGTCCTGACTTTC. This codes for CASSLAGGVRLSGANVLTF.

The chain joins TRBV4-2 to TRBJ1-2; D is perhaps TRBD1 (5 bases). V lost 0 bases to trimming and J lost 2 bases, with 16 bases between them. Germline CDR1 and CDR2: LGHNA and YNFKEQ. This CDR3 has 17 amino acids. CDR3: CASSQDLRGEVNYGYTF. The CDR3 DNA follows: TGTGCCAGCAGCCAAGATCTTCGAGGGGAGGTCAACTATGGCTACACCTTC.

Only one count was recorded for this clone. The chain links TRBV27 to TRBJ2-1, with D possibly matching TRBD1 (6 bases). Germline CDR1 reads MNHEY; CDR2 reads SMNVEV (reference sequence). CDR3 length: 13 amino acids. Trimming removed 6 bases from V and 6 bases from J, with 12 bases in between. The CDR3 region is CASSSQGINEQFF. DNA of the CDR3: TGTGCCAGCAGCTCACAGGGAATCAATGAGCAGTTCTTC.

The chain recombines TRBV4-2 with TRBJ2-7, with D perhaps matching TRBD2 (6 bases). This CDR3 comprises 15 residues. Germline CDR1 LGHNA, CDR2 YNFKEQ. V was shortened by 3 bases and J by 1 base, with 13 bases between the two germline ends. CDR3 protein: CASSQDRGASYEQYF. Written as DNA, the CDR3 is TGTGCCAGCAGCCAGGACCGCGGGGCTTCCTACGAGCAGTACTTC.

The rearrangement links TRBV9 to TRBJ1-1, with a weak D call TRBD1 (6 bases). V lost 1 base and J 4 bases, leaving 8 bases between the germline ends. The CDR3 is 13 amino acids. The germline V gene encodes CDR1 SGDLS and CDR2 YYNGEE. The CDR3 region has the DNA TGTGCCAGCAGCGTAACAGGGTCCACTGAAGCTTTCTTT. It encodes CASSVTGSTEAFF.

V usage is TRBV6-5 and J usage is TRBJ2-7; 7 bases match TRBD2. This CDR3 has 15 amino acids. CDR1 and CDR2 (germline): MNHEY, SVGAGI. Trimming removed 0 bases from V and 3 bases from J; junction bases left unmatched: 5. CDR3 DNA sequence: TGTGCCAGCAGTTACTCGGGCGGGAGTGGCTACGAGCAGTACTTC. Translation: CASSYSGGSGYEQYF.

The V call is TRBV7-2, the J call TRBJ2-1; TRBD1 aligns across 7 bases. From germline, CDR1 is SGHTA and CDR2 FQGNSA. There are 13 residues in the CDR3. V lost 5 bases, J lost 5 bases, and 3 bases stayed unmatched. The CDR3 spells CASSRDSHNEQFF. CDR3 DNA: TGTGCCAGCAGCCGGGACAGCCACAATGAGCAGTTCTTC.

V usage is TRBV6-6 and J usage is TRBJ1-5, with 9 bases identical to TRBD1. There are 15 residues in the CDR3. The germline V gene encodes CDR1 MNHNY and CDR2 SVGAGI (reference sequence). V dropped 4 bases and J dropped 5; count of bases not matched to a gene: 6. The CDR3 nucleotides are TGTGCCAGCAGTTTGACAGGGGGGAGGGATCAGCCCCAGCATTTT. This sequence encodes CASSLTGGRDQPQHF.

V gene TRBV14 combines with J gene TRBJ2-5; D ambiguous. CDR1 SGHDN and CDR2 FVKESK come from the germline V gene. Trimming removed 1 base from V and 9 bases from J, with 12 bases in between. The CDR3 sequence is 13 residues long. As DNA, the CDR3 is TGTGCCAGCAGCCAAGGACTCCTACTGGCCCAGTACTTC. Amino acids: CASSQGLLLAQYF.